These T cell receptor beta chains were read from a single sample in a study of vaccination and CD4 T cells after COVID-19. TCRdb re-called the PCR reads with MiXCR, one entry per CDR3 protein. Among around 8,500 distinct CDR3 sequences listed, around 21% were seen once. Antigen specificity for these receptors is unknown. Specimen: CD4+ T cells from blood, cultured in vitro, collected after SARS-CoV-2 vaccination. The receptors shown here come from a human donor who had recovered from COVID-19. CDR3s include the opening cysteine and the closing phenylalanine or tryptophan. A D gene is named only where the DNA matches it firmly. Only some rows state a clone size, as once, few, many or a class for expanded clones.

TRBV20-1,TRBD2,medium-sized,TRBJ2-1,CSATTPRGGGRYNEQFF,TGCAGTGCGACGACTCCCCGAGGTGGCGGGAGGTACAATGAGCAGTTCTTC
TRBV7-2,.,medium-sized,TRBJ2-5,CASSLVSSAETQYF,TGTGCCAGCAGCTTAGTATCTTCTGCAGAGACCCAGTACTTC
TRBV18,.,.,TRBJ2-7,CASSPGTEQYF,TGTGCCAGCTCACCAGGGACCGAGCAGTACTTC
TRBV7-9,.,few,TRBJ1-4,CASSLGTRLFF,TGTGCCAGCAGCTTAGGGACTAGACTGTTTTTT
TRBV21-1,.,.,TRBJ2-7,CASSKAVEQYF,TGTGCCAGCAGCAAGGCCGTTGAGCAGTACTTC
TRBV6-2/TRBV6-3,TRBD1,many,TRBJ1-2,CASSDDDRGGLRGYTF,TGTGCCAGCAGCGACGACGACAGGGGAGGTTTAAGAGGCTACACCTTC
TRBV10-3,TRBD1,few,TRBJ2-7,CAISELGTEPAYEQYF,TGTGCCATCAGTGAGTTAGGGACAGAACCGGCCTACGAGCAGTACTTC
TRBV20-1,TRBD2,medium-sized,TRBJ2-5,CSARPTLRGIETQYF,TGCAGTGCTAGGCCTACTTTGCGGGGGATAGAGACCCAGTACTTC
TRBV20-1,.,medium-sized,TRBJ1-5,CSARSRGSGNQPQHF,TGCAGTGCTAGATCACGGGGTTCCGGCAATCAGCCCCAGCATTTT
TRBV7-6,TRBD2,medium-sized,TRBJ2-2,CASSAAGARELFF,TGTGCCAGCAGCGCAGCGGGGGCACGGGAGCTGTTTTTT
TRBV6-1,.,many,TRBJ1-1,CASTNRRDTEAFF,TGTGCCAGCACTAACCGGCGGGACACTGAAGCTTTCTTT
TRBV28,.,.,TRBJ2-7,CASTAGATIYEQYF,TGTGCCAGCACCGCTGGGGCAACCATCTACGAGCAGTACTTC
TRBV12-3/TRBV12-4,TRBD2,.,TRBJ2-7,CASSLSLADEQYF,TGTGCCAGCAGTTTAAGTCTAGCGGACGAGCAGTACTTC
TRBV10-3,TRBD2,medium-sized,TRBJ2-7,CAISTGTSGRYSHEQYF,TGTGCCATCAGTACCGGGACTAGCGGGAGATATTCCCACGAGCAGTACTTC
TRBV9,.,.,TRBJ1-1,CASSRDPHRNTEAFF,TGTGCCAGCAGCCGCGATCCCCATCGGAACACTGAAGCTTTCTTT
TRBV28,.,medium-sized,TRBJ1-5,CASWDMGNQPQHF,TGTGCCAGCTGGGACATGGGCAATCAGCCCCAGCATTTT
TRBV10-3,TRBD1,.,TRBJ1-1,CAIRGQGERTEAFF,TGTGCCATCAGGGGGCAGGGGGAGAGGACTGAAGCTTTCTTT
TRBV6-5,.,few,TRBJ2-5,CASSYTERETQYF,TGTGCCAGCAGTTACACGGAAAGGGAGACCCAGTACTTC
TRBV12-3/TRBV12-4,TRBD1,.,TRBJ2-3,CASSIGQATSTDTQYF,TGTGCCAGCAGTATCGGACAGGCCACTAGCACAGATACGCAGTATTTT
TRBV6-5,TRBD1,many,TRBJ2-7,CASSYSGTGGWGYEQYF,TGTGCCAGCAGTTACTCGGGCACAGGGGGTTGGGGGTACGAGCAGTACTTC
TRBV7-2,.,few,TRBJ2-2,CASRGQPNTGELFF,TGTGCCAGCAGGGGGCAGCCGAACACCGGGGAGCTGTTTTTT
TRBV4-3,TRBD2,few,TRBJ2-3,CASSQRADTSGSGYTDTQYF,TGCGCCAGCAGCCAAAGGGCTGATACTAGCGGGAGTGGGTACACAGATACGCAGTATTTT
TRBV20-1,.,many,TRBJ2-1,CSASASVDGFF,TGCAGTGCTAGTGCCAGCGTTGACGGGTTCTTC
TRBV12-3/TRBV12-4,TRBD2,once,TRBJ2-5,CASSSTSEGTQYF,TGTGCCAGCAGTTCGACTAGCGAGGGGACCCAGTACTTC
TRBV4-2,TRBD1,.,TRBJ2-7,CASSLAQGAHDEQYF,TGTGCCAGCAGCTTGGCTCAGGGGGCGCACGACGAGCAGTACTTC
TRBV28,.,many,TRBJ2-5,CASSPGGRGQETQYF,TGTGCCAGCAGTCCCGGGGGTCGGGGGCAAGAGACCCAGTACTTC
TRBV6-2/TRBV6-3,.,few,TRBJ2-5,CASSTTGGLETQYF,TGTGCCAGCAGTACCACCGGAGGTCTCGAGACCCAGTACTTC
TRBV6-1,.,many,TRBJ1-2,CASTGFGTSTNYGYTF,TGTGCCAGCACCGGCTTCGGGACAAGTACTAACTATGGCTACACCTTC
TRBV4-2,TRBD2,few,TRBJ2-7,CASSQDPSGGAYEQYF,TGTGCCAGCAGCCAAGACCCGAGCGGGGGGGCCTACGAGCAGTACTTC
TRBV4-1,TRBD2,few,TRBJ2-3,CASSQSFSGRRTDTQYF,TGCGCCAGCAGCCAATCTTTTAGCGGGAGGAGGACAGATACGCAGTATTTT
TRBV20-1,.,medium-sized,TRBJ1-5,CSAKGGSDQPQHF,TGCAGTGCAAAAGGGGGTTCCGATCAGCCCCAGCATTTT
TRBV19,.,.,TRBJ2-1,CASSPRAGYYNEQFF,TGTGCCAGTAGTCCAAGGGCGGGGTACTACAATGAGCAGTTCTTC